A selection of T cell receptor beta chains follows, all from one sample in a study of neurological immune-mediated disorders. TCRdb independently ran MiXCR on the 5' RACE reads; one entry per CDR3 protein. In the table there are some 30,000 distinct CDR3 sequences, about 6% of which are singletons. Sequenced sample: CD4+ T cells from blood. The source is a woman between 50 and 59 years old in good health. The CDR3 runs from the conserved cysteine through the conserved F or W. The D gene is left open where the match is weak. Clone size is shown for a subset of rows, as once, few, many or a class of expanded clone.

d_gene	abundance	v_gene	j_gene	CDR3nt	CDR3aa
-	many	TRBV7-9	TRBJ1-5	TGTGCCAGCAGCTTAGGTGGACTCCTTCAGCCCCAGCATTTT	CASSLGGLLQPQHF
-	many	TRBV4-1	TRBJ2-2	TGCGCCAGCAGCCAAATTCGGGGCGCGAACACCGGGGAGCTGTTTTTT	CASSQIRGANTGELFF
TRBD1	many	TRBV2	TRBJ2-2	TGTGCCAGCATACGGGACAGGGGTCGGACCGGGGAGCTGTTTTTT	CASIRDRGRTGELFF
-	many	TRBV7-2	TRBJ1-2	TGTGCCAGCAGCTCGAGGACAGTTAACTATGGCTACACCTTC	CASSSRTVNYGYTF
TRBD2	few	TRBV28	TRBJ2-2	TGTGCCAGCAGCACTACTAGCGGGGGGGCCGGTCCCGGGGAGCTGTTTTTT	CASSTTSGGAGPGELFF
-	many	TRBV28	TRBJ1-1	TGTGCCAGCAGTTTATTTCGTGGGGCGGGGAACACTGAAGCTTTCTTT	CASSLFRGAGNTEAFF
-	many	TRBV7-2	TRBJ2-3	TGTGCCAGCAGCTTAGTGCAGGGAACAGATACGCAGTATTTT	CASSLVQGTDTQYF
-	many	TRBV20-1	TRBJ1-1	TGCAGTGCTCTTATCCGGACTAGACGGGGTGAAGCTTTCTTT	CSALIRTRRGEAFF
-	many	TRBV28	TRBJ2-3	TGTGCCAGCAGTGTATCCCTCCCGGGAGCAGATACGCAGTATTTT	CASSVSLPGADTQYF
TRBD2	many	TRBV6-2/TRBV6-3	TRBJ2-2	TGTGCCAGCGCCGCGGTAGCGGGAAACACCGGGGAGCTGTTTTTT	CASAAVAGNTGELFF
TRBD1	many	TRBV18	TRBJ1-2	TGTGCCAGCTCACCGCCGGGACAGGGCCCGGGAGGCTACACCTTC	CASSPPGQGPGGYTF
-	many	TRBV6-5	TRBJ2-7	TGTGCCAGCAGTTACCAAAGGGCGGGGTTCGAGCAGTACTTC	CASSYQRAGFEQYF
-	many	TRBV7-9	TRBJ2-3	TGTGCCAGCAGCTTGGGAGAGGGGAGCACAGATACGCAGTATTTT	CASSLGEGSTDTQYF
-	many	TRBV25-1	TRBJ2-1	TGTGCCAGCCGATGGGACGGGGGAGCCTACAATGAGCAGTTCTTC	CASRWDGGAYNEQFF
TRBD1	many	TRBV18	TRBJ1-6	TGTGCCAGCTCACCATTCGAGGGGGCAGGGAATAATTCACCCCTCCACTTT	CASSPFEGAGNNSPLHF
-	many	TRBV10-3	TRBJ1-5	TGTGCCATCAGTGAGGGGAGCAATCAGCCCCAGCATTTT	CAISEGSNQPQHF
TRBD2	many	TRBV9	TRBJ2-5	TGTGCCAGCAGCACGCCGGGACTAGCGGGAGTTGGTAGAGAGACCCAGTACTTC	CASSTPGLAGVGRETQYF
-	many	TRBV20-1	TRBJ2-3	TGCAGTGTCCCCCGTGGGTCGCAGTATTTT	CSVPRGSQYF
-	many	TRBV28	TRBJ2-4	TGTGCCAGCAGTTTCGGCTATGCCTCTCGTAGAGCCAAAAACATTCAGTACTTC	CASSFGYASRRAKNIQYF
TRBD2	-	TRBV27	TRBJ2-2	TGTGCCAGCAGTTGGGGACTAGCGGGAGTCACCGGGGAGCTGTTTTTT	CASSWGLAGVTGELFF
TRBD1	many	TRBV29-1	TRBJ2-5	TGCAGCTGGCGACAGGGATTTGGCGAGACCCAGTACTTC	CSWRQGFGETQYF
TRBD2	many	TRBV9	TRBJ2-3	TGTGCCAGCAGCGGCTACAATAGACTAGCGGCCTTCACAGATACGCAGTATTTT	CASSGYNRLAAFTDTQYF
TRBD1	medium-sized	TRBV28	TRBJ1-2	TGTGCCAGCAGTCCCGGACAGGGCCGATTCTATGGCTACACCTTC	CASSPGQGRFYGYTF
-	many	TRBV14	TRBJ2-7	TGTGCCAGCAGCCAAGACACCGGGCGCTACGAGCAGTACTTC	CASSQDTGRYEQYF
-	many	TRBV4-1	TRBJ1-1	TGCGCCAGCAGCCAAGAGGACCGACCTTCGAACACTGAAGCTTTCTTT	CASSQEDRPSNTEAFF
-	many	TRBV2	TRBJ2-5	TGTGCCAGCAGTGAAATGGGTCGGAGTGGCGAGACCCAGTACTTC	CASSEMGRSGETQYF
TRBD1	many	TRBV2	TRBJ2-7	TGTGCCAGCACGACAGGGGAGGTACACGAGCAGTACTTC	CASTTGEVHEQYF
TRBD1	many	TRBV7-8	TRBJ1-1	TGTGCCAGCAGCCTAGTACTAATTCCCGGGACAGGGGGGATCGACACTGAAGCTTTCTTT	CASSLVLIPGTGGIDTEAFF